The rows below give T cell receptor beta chains drawn from one sample of a study of Ad26.COV2.S vaccination and SARS-CoV-2 variants. Repertoires were generated with immunoSEQ multiplex PCR, while TCRdb's copy carries only in-frame clones and drops some. The profile shows hundreds of thousands of clones, about 89% of them singletons. The source material was peripheral blood, sampled in a trial of Ad26.COV2.S vaccine versus placebo. Receptor source: a person aged 18-65 years who received the Ad26.COV2.S COVID-19 vaccine or a placebo. The CDR3 runs from the conserved cysteine through the conserved F or W. Each record gives: V gene, D gene, clone size, J gene, CDR3 protein, CDR3 DNA. D genes are given only for firm matches. Clone size is given for some rows only: seen once, a few or many times, or a class if the clone is expanded.

TRBV11-1	NA	NA	TRBJ2-1	CASSLADQGKNEQFF	TGTGCCAGCAGCTTAGCGGATCAGGGGAAGAATGAGCAGTTCTTC
TRBV3-1/TRBV3-2	NA	NA	TRBJ2-2	CASSRQGNTGELFF	TGTGCCAGCAGCCGTCAGGGGAACACCGGGGAGCTGTTTTTT
TRBV4-2	TRBD2	NA	TRBJ2-5	CASSQEAGQETQYF	TGTGCCAGCAGCCAAGAAGCGGGGCAAGAGACCCAGTACTTC
TRBV4-1	TRBD1	NA	TRBJ2-5	CASSQEGTGRETQYF	TGCGCCAGCAGCCAAGAGGGGACAGGGAGGGAGACCCAGTACTTC
TRBV7-3	NA	NA	TRBJ2-3	CASSWGTPTDTQYF	TGTGCCAGCAGCTGGGGAACCCCCACAGATACGCAGTATTTT
TRBV28	TRBD2	NA	TRBJ2-1	CASSPPGGARNEQFF	TGTGCCAGCAGTCCCCCGGGGGGGGCGAGGAATGAGCAGTTCTTC
TRBV5-1	TRBD2	NA	TRBJ2-7	CASRPGTSGISYEQYF	TGCGCCAGCAGGCCCGGGACTAGCGGAATATCCTACGAGCAGTACTTC
TRBV19	NA	many	TRBJ1-6	CASSGQATNSPLHF	TGTGCCAGTAGTGGGCAGGCCACAAATTCACCCCTCCACTTT
TRBV19	TRBD2	NA	TRBJ2-2	CASSRGLAEGSGELFF	TGTGCCAGTAGTAGGGGACTAGCGGAGGGCTCCGGGGAGCTGTTTTTT
TRBV28	TRBD1	NA	TRBJ2-7	CASSSWDRAAYEQYF	TGTGCCAGCAGTTCCTGGGACAGGGCCGCCTACGAGCAGTACTTC
TRBV28	TRBD2	NA	TRBJ2-7	CASSLGRTSAEQYF	TGTGCCAGCAGTTTGGGCCGTACTAGCGCCGAGCAGTACTTC
TRBV28	NA	NA	TRBJ2-3	CASSLGLIPTDTQYF	TGTGCCAGCAGTTTAGGCCTAATCCCGACAGATACGCAGTATTTT
TRBV24-1	TRBD1	NA	TRBJ2-1	CATSDLRGGQGANEQFF	TGTGCCACCAGTGATTTGCGGGGGGGACAGGGGGCAAATGAGCAGTTCTTC
TRBV6-5	TRBD1	NA	TRBJ2-1	CASSYGTGYSEQFF	TGTGCCAGCAGTTATGGGACAGGGTATAGTGAGCAGTTCTTC
TRBV11-2	NA	NA	TRBJ2-3	CASSLGHVEDTQYF	TGTGCCAGCAGCTTAGGACATGTGGAAGATACGCAGTATTTT
TRBV6-6	NA	NA	TRBJ1-6	CASSYHREESPLHF	TGTGCCAGCAGTTACCACAGGGAGGAATCACCCCTCCACTTT
TRBV6-6	NA	NA	TRBJ1-3	CASTLGTPGNTIYF	TGTGCCAGTACGCTGGGTACTCCTGGAAACACCATATATTTT
TRBV7-2	NA	NA	TRBJ1-1	CASSPWGGMGNTEAFF	TGTGCCAGCAGCCCGTGGGGAGGGATGGGGAACACTGAAGCTTTCTTT
TRBV28	TRBD2	NA	TRBJ2-1	CASSSPGTNFRDEQFF	TGTGCCAGCAGTTCCCCCGGGACTAATTTCCGGGATGAGCAGTTCTTC
TRBV10-3	NA	NA	TRBJ2-4	CAISDGPSKNIQYF	TGTGCCATCAGTGACGGTCCAAGCAAAAACATTCAGTACTTC
TRBV6-5	NA	few	TRBJ2-5	CASSRRGETQYF	TGTGCCAGCAGTAGGAGGGGGGAGACCCAGTACTTC
TRBV5-1	NA	once	TRBJ1-6	CASSRDSNSPLHF	TGCGCCAGCAGCCGTGACAGTAATTCACCCCTCCACTTT
TRBV5-1	TRBD1	few	TRBJ1-3	CASSLETGLLGNTIYF	TGCGCCAGCAGCTTGGAGACAGGGTTGTTGGGAAACACCATATATTTT
TRBV20-1	TRBD1	few	TRBJ1-4	CSAQTGEMFF	TGCAGTGCCCAAACAGGGGAAATGTTTTTT
TRBV12-3/TRBV12-4	NA	NA	TRBJ1-6	CASREEGSPLHF	TGTGCCAGCAGAGAGGAGGGTTCACCCCTCCACTTT
TRBV28	TRBD1	once	TRBJ1-5	CASSTRGGQPQHF	TGTGCCAGCAGTACCAGGGGGGGTCAGCCCCAGCATTTT
TRBV19	NA	NA	TRBJ2-4	CASSKSGRLAKNIQYF	TGTGCCAGTAGTAAATCTGGTCGACTAGCCAAAAACATTCAGTACTTC
TRBV12-3/TRBV12-4	NA	NA	TRBJ2-7	CASSLIPGHEQYF	TGTGCCAGCAGTTTAATCCCCGGGCACGAGCAGTACTTC
TRBV10-3	TRBD1	NA	TRBJ2-7	CAISETVLVQGSSEQYF	TGTGCCATCAGTGAGACCGTATTAGTACAGGGGTCGTCAGAGCAGTACTTC
TRBV5-1	NA	NA	TRBJ2-2	CASSLDGQKGTGELFF	TGCGCCAGCAGCTTGGACGGACAGAAAGGTACCGGGGAGCTGTTTTTT
TRBV4-1	NA	once	TRBJ1-2	CASSQGLGDGYTF	TGCGCCAGCAGCCAAGGACTAGGGGATGGCTACACCTTC
TRBV7-2	TRBD1	NA	TRBJ1-4	CASSLAVGQGNEKLFF	TGTGCCAGCAGCTTAGCGGTCGGACAGGGGAATGAAAAACTGTTTTTT
TRBV3-1/TRBV3-2	NA	few	TRBJ1-3	CASSQGSWVLFSGNTIYF	TGTGCCAGCAGCCAAGGGTCCTGGGTCCTCTTCTCTGGAAACACCATATATTTT
TRBV7-3	TRBD1	NA	TRBJ2-1	CASSSQGDEQFF	TGTGCCAGCAGCTCTCAGGGGGATGAGCAGTTCTTC
TRBV7-8	TRBD2	NA	TRBJ2-7	CASSGGTSVAYEQYF	TGTGCCAGCAGCGGAGGGACTAGCGTTGCCTACGAGCAGTACTTC
TRBV18	NA	NA	TRBJ1-4	CASSPGVESATNEKLFF	TGTGCCAGCTCACCAGGGGTGGAATCCGCAACTAATGAAAAACTGTTTTTT
TRBV11-2	NA	NA	TRBJ2-7	CASSLAGVGYEQYF	TGTGCCAGCAGCTTAGCGGGGGTAGGCTACGAGCAGTACTTC
TRBV5-1	NA	NA	TRBJ2-2	CASSKGSWVTGELFF	TGCGCCAGCAGCAAAGGGAGTTGGGTGACCGGGGAGCTGTTTTTT
TRBV2	TRBD2	NA	TRBJ2-3	CASRGTSGRSDTQYF	TGTGCCAGCAGGGGGACTAGCGGGAGGTCAGATACGCAGTATTTT
TRBV2	NA	few	TRBJ2-5	CASSEGRGQETQYF	TGTGCCAGCAGTGAAGGCAGGGGCCAAGAGACCCAGTACTTC
TRBV5-1	NA	NA	TRBJ2-5	CASKASPAGETQYF	TGCGCCAGCAAAGCCTCTCCAGCGGGAGAGACCCAGTACTTC
TRBV5-1	NA	NA	TRBJ2-2	CASSLYQATGELFF	TGCGCCAGCAGCTTGTACCAGGCAACCGGGGAGCTGTTTTTT
TRBV7-9	TRBD1	NA	TRBJ1-2	CASSPGQGAMGYTF	TGTGCCAGCAGCCCGGGACAGGGGGCGATGGGCTACACCTTC
TRBV5-1	TRBD2	NA	TRBJ2-1	CASSLKSAARGGRNEQFF	TGCGCCAGCAGCTTGAAGTCCGCTGCGCGGGGGGGCCGGAATGAGCAGTTCTTC
TRBV5-5	TRBD1	NA	TRBJ2-7	CASSRGQVSSYEQYF	TGTGCCAGCAGCCGGGGACAGGTGAGCTCCTACGAGCAGTACTTC
TRBV7-2	NA	NA	TRBJ1-2	CASSIHQGMGYTF	TGTGCCAGCAGTATTCATCAGGGGATGGGCTACACCTTC
TRBV28	NA	NA	TRBJ1-1	CASSEPPGEGGENTEAFF	TGTGCCAGCAGTGAGCCTCCGGGAGAGGGGGGGGAGAACACTGAAGCTTTCTTT
TRBV7-2	NA	once	TRBJ2-1	CASSLGPGSYNEQFF	TGTGCCAGCAGCTTAGGACCCGGGTCCTACAATGAGCAGTTCTTC
TRBV18	TRBD1	NA	TRBJ1-4	CASSGQGARFEKLFF	TGTGCCAGCTCGGGACAGGGGGCGAGATTTGAAAAACTGTTTTTT
TRBV11-2	TRBD1	NA	TRBJ2-3	CASSLRTGPRGTDTQYF	TGTGCCAGCAGCTTGAGGACAGGGCCGAGAGGCACAGATACGCAGTATTTT
TRBV11-2	TRBD1	NA	TRBJ1-1	CASSFGVRRRDRPNTEAFF	TGTGCCAGCAGCTTCGGTGTAAGGAGAAGGGACAGGCCGAACACTGAAGCTTTCTTT